These 6 T cell receptor beta chains were all obtained from the same sample, sequenced in a study of blood T cells in healthy people across ages. Alongside a J-beta primer mix, a sample-barcoded 5' primer served in a second PCR lasting 7 to 11 cycles. TCRdb called the 5' RACE reads again in MiXCR, with one record for every CDR3 protein. This sample yields 1.5 million to 2 million distinct CDR3 sequences, of which roughly 32% are seen a single time; around 11% belongs to the top ten. Sequenced material: blood. The receptors shown here come from a woman aged 25 to 39 in good health.

CDR3 in amino acids: CAIREQSRSYEQYF. DNA of the CDR3: TGTGCCATCAGGGAACAGTCAAGATCCTACGAGCAGTACTTC. The chain recombines TRBV10-3 with TRBJ2-7; D remains unclear. Trimming took off 6 bases at V and 1 base at J, with 13 bases between the two ends. The CDR3 covers 14 residues. Germline lookup yields CDR1 ENHRY and CDR2 SYGVKD.

In this sample, this clonotype turned up a few times. This may be a read error, as it is one base from a much larger clone. CDR3 amino acids: CASSPGAGCYGYTF. The CDR3 nucleotides are TGTGCCAGCAGCCCGGGGGCGGGATGCTATGGCTACACCTTC. This rearrangement joins TRBV7-9 to TRBJ1-2, with a possible D match to TRBD1 (6 bases). The CDR3 has 14 amino acids. V was shortened by 5 bases and J by 4 bases, with 14 bases between the two germline ends. CDR1 is SEHNR, CDR2 FQNEAQ, per germline (reference sequence). The variable domain in full, with the rest retrieved from reference TRBV7-9 and TRBJ1-2, is DTGVSQNPRHKITKRGQNVTFRCDPISEHNRLYWYRQTLGQGPEFLTYFQNEAQLEKSRLLSDRFSAERPKGSFSTLEIQRTEQGDSAMYLCASSPGAGCYGYTFGSGTRLTVV.

The rearrangement joins TRBV12-3 or TRBV12-4 to TRBJ1-5; D is uncertain. V was pared by 3 bases and J by 6 bases, with 6 bases between. The CDR3 runs 12 residues. CDR3 DNA sequence: TGTGCCAGCAGTTTGACGGCTCAGCCCCAGCATTTT. Encoded protein: CASSLTAQPQHF.

As regards this clonotype: The junction differs from germline at one of its ends, possibly a read error. The chain has TRBV5-1 and TRBJ2-1; 10 nucleotides match TRBD2. CDR3 length: 16 residues. Germline V gene data show CDR1 as SGHRS and CDR2 as YFSETQ. As DNA, the CDR3 is TGCGCCGGCAGCTTGGGGGCGACTAGCGGGTACAATGAGCAGTTCTTC. It is translated as CAGSLGATSGYNEQFF.

V gene TRBV27 combines with J gene TRBJ2-7; D unclear. The germline V gene encodes CDR1 MNHEY and CDR2 SMNVEV (reference sequence). CDR3 length: 13 amino acids. Deletions cut 2 bases from V and 4 bases from J, with 9 bases between. The chain's CDR3 is CASSLKGRYEQYF. CDR3 DNA: TGTGCCAGCAGTTTAAAGGGAAGGTACGAGCAGTACTTC.

The chain couples TRBV4-1 to TRBJ2-1, with 10 nucleotides matching TRBD2. The J segment lost 5 bases and the V segment lost 1 base, leaving 2 bases of the junction unmatched. Germline V gives CDR1 MGHRA, CDR2 YSYEKL. The CDR3 sequence is 15 residues long. For the CDR3, the DNA is TGCGCCAGCAGCCAAGGGACTAGCGGAGACAATGAGCAGTTCTTC. It codes for CASSQGTSGDNEQFF.